A single count supports the clone carrying this TCR beta chain. Antigen unknown. This sample is part of a study of graft-versus-host responses after intestinal transplantation. Study overall: Recipients were given multivisceral, liver-intestinal, or isolated intestinal transplants. Anti-thymocyte globulin induction, then tacrolimus and steroids for around three years, went to all recipients.

CDR3 length equals 15 residues. Per the germline V gene, CDR1 is SGHAT and CDR2 is FQDESV (reference sequence). General study findings and limits: Allograft graft-versus-host to host-versus-graft clonal ratios ran high in patients with graft-donor T cell macrochimerism. The authors found GvH clones in recipient marrow, some appearing first in ileum or blood.

Method: immunoSEQ multiplex PCR; TCRdb's copy keeps in-frame clones and lacks some. The sample lists about 40,000 clones; about 90% were seen once. V gene TRBV11-1 combines with J gene TRBJ2-5; 8 bases agree with TRBD2. The DNA end favors TRBJ2-7, so the J call may be wrong. Sample: PBMCs, taken 314 days after intestinal transplant. This TCR came from a human patient who received an intestinal transplant, so some T cells may come from the graft donor. The CDR3 DNA sequence: TGTGCCAGCAGCTCTCCGGGACTAGGGGACTACGAGCAGTACTTC. Its protein product is CASSSPGLGDYEQYF.